The 10 T cell receptor beta chains listed next were all sequenced from one sample in a study of blood T cells in healthy people across ages. Primed by a sample-barcoded 5' primer and a J-beta primer mix, a second PCR proceeded for 7 to 11 cycles. TCRdb independently ran MiXCR on the 5' RACE reads; one entry per CDR3 protein. The sample has about 600,000 distinct CDR3 sequences; around half are singletons. Sequenced input: blood. These receptors came from a man at least 80 years old in good health.

The V gene is TRBV9, the J gene TRBJ2-3, with 11 bases matching TRBD2. With V trimmed by 1 base and J by 7 bases, 11 bases remained unmatched. Per the germline V gene, CDR1 is SGDLS and CDR2 is YYNGEE. This CDR3 spans 17 amino acids. Written as DNA, the CDR3 is TGTGCCAGCAGCGTATTGAGGGCTAGCGGGGGGCTACATACGCAGTATTTT. The encoded protein is CASSVLRASGGLHTQYF. The full variable domain, its missing parts supplied by reference TRBV9 and TRBJ2-3, is DSGVTQTPKHLITATGQRVTLRCSPRSGDLSVYWYQQSLDQGLQFLIQYYNGEERAKGNILERFSAQQFPDLHSELNLSSLELGDSALYFCASSVLRASGGLHTQYFGPGTRLTVL.

CDR3 bases: TGCAGTGCTAGTGGACAGCCAATATGGGGCACTGAAGCTTTCTTT. It specifies CSASGQPIWGTEAFF. The chain combines TRBV20-1 with TRBJ1-1, with TRBD1 as a possible D gene (6 bases). The germline V gene encodes CDR1 DFQATT and CDR2 SNEGSKA (reference sequence). The CDR3 is made up of 15 amino acids. Trimming took off 3 bases at V and 4 bases at J, with 18 bases between the two ends.

The V call is TRBV7-2, the J call TRBJ2-7; D is perhaps TRBD2 (6 bases). The germline CDR1 and CDR2 sequences are SGHTA and FQGNSA. The CDR3 consists of 14 residues. V lost 1 base to trimming and J lost 7 bases, with 14 bases between them. CDR3 amino acids: CASSLEFMREEQYF. The CDR3 coding sequence is TGTGCCAGCAGCTTAGAGTTTATGCGGGAAGAGCAGTACTTC.

The rearrangement links TRBV4-1 to TRBJ1-4; unclear D gene. Germline V CDR1 and CDR2: MGHRA, YSYEKL. With 1 base removed from V and 7 bases from J, the gap between germline ends came to 13 bases. The length of the CDR3 is 15 residues. CDR3 coding DNA: TGCGCCAGCAGCCAAGGCCTAGTAACCCCTGAAAAACTGTTTTTT. This codes for CASSQGLVTPEKLFF.

The chain combines TRBV7-9 with TRBJ2-5, with D unresolved. V was pared by 5 bases and J by 11 bases, with 21 bases between. The CDR3 contains 14 residues. In germline, CDR1 is SEHNR, CDR2 FQNEAQ (reference sequence). CDR3 in DNA: TGTGCCAGCAGCATTCAGCCTACGTCCAATGAGCAGTACTTC. This codes for CASSIQPTSNEQYF.

This chain uses TRBV5-1 with TRBJ1-2; maybe TRBD1 (6 bases). The germline CDR1 and CDR2 sequences are SGHRS and YFSETQ. The CDR3 covers 15 residues. The V end lost 0 bases, the J end lost 0 bases, and 9 bases lay between the germline ends. The chain's CDR3 is CASSLDGQTNYGYTF. CDR3 in DNA: TGCGCCAGCAGCTTGGACGGACAGACTAACTATGGCTACACCTTC.

There are a few counts of this clonotype. The rearrangement uses TRBV7-2 and TRBJ2-3; TRBD1 aligns across 9 bases. Looked up from germline, CDR1 is SGHTA and CDR2 is FQGNSA. V lost 4 bases and J lost 2; bases outside the gene matches: 7. The CDR3 runs to 16 residues. The chain's CDR3 is CASSSRTGDHTDTQYF. The CDR3 DNA reads as TGTGCCAGCAGCTCCAGGACAGGGGACCACACAGATACGCAGTATTTT.

In this sample, this clonotype turned up a few times. The chain carries TRBV12-3 or TRBV12-4 and TRBJ2-5; 10 positions agree with TRBD2. After removal of 5 bases from V and 13 bases from J, the junction contained 19 bases not matched to a gene. This CDR3 has 16 amino acids. The DNA for the CDR3 is TGTGCCAGCAGTGGGGACGGGACTAGCGTCTCCTGGGTGTGGTACTTC. Protein sequence: CASSGDGTSVSWVWYF.

This chain joins TRBV20-1 and TRBJ2-3, with 8 nucleotides matching TRBD1. Germline CDR1 is DFQATT and CDR2 is SNEGSKA (reference sequence). This CDR3 is built from 15 residues. The ends lost 6 bases at V and 7 bases at J; junction bases unmatched: 15. The CDR3 DNA follows: TGCAGTGCCCCCCCTGGGACAGGCGACCGTAATACGCAGTATTTT. This encodes CSAPPGTGDRNTQYF.

This clonotype was detected only a few times. The chain carries TRBV11-2 and TRBJ2-1; D unclear. CDR1 is SGHAT, CDR2 FQNNGV, per germline. With 10 bases removed from V and 4 bases from J, the gap between germline ends came to 20 bases. The CDR3 is 15 amino acids. CDR3 nucleotides: TGTGCCACTAAGAAGGCACAGAATCCATACAATGAGCAGTTCTTC. Translated, it gives CATKKAQNPYNEQFF.